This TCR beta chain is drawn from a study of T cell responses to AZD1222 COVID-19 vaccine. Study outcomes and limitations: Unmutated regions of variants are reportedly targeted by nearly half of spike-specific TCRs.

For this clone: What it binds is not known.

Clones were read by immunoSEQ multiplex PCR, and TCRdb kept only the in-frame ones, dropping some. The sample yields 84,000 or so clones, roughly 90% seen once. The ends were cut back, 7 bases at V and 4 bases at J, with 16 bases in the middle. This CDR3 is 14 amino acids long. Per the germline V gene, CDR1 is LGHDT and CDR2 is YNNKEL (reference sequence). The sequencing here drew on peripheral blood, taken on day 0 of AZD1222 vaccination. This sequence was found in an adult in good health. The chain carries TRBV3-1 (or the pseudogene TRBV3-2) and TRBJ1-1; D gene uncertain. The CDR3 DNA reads TGTGCCAGCACCCTATCTCGGGGAGGCACTGAAGCTTTCTTT. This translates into CASTLSRGGTEAFF.